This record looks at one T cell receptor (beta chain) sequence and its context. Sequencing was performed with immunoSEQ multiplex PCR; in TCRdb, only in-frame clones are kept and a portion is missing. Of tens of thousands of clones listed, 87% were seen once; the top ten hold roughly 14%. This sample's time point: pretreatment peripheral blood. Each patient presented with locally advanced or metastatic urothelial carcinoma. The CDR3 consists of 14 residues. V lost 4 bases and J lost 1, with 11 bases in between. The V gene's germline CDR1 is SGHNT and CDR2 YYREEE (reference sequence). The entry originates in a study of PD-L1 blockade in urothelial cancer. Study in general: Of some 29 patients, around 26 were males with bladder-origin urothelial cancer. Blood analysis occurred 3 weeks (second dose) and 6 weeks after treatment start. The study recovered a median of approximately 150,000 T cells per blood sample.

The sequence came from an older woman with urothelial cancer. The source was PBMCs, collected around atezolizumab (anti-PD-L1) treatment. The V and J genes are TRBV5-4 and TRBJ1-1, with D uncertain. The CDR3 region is CASSVEQRNTEAFF. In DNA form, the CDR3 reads TGTGCCAGCAGCGTAGAACAGAGGAACACTGAAGCTTTCTTT. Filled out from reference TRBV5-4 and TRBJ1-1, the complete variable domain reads ETGVTQSPTHLIKTRGQQVTLRCSSQSGHNTVSWYQQALGQGPQFIFQYYREEENGRGNFPPRFSGLQFPNYSSELNVNALELDDSALYLCASSVEQRNTEAFFGQGTRLTVV.